This T cell receptor (beta chain) comes out of a study of OX40 agonist ivuxolimab in advanced cancers. The CDR3 covers 16 residues. Germline loops: CDR1 SGHTA, CDR2 FQGNSA. The junction had 10 bases not matched to a gene; V was cut back by 5 bases and J by 4 bases. The assay was immunoSEQ multiplex PCR, and TCRdb's table has in-frame clones only and misses some. The profile shows around 68,000 clones, about 83% of them singletons. V is TRBV7-2 and J is TRBJ1-3, with 8 nucleotides matching TRBD1. This TCR derives from an adult with an advanced solid tumor such as melanoma, head and neck, liver or kidney cancer. The starting material was CD4+ or CD8+ T cells sorted from blood, obtained in a trial of the OX40 agonist ivuxolimab. CDR3 protein: CASSLQGARSGNTIYF. The CDR3 DNA sequence: TGTGCCAGCAGCCTCCAGGGGGCCAGGTCCGGAAACACCATATATTTT.